Each of the 4 T cell receptor beta chains below was sequenced from the same sample in a study of Graves' ophthalmopathy and Graves' hyperthyroidism. Amplification targeted the TCR beta CDR3 regions, with RNA transcripts as the source material. An opening RT-PCR round employed HTBI primers and preceded a second-round multiplex PCR. A single record per CDR3 protein comes from TCRdb applying MiXCR to the multiplex PCR reads. The data show about 660,000 distinct CDR3 sequences, with more than 40% seen just once and over 2.5% held by the top ten. The sample comprised peripheral blood. The source of these receptors is an adult man with Graves' ophthalmopathy.

In the case of this clonotype: Being one base from a much bigger clone, this may be a read error. V and J are TRBV29-1 and TRBJ2-7, with no clear D. In germline, CDR1 is SQVTM, CDR2 ANQGSEA. There are 11 residues in the CDR3. The CDR3 DNA reads as TGCAGCGTTGAAAAAGATTACGAGCGGTACTTC. Protein sequence: CSVEKDYERYF.

This clonotype has ten or more counts. This chain links TRBV29-1 with TRBJ2-2; D is unresolved. This CDR3 contains 14 residues. V lost 4 bases and J 0 bases, leaving 9 bases between the germline ends. Germline CDR1 SQVTM, CDR2 ANQGSEA. The chain's CDR3 is CSVVALANTGELFF. The CDR3 nucleotides read TGCAGCGTTGTAGCCCTAGCGAACACCGGGGAGCTGTTTTTT.

This rearrangement joins TRBV29-1 to TRBJ1-2, with D maybe TRBD1 (5 bases). CDR1 and CDR2 (germline): SQVTM, ANQGSEA. The CDR3 totals 13 residues. Deletions cut 4 bases from V and 3 bases from J, with 12 bases between. CDR3 sequence reads: CSVVPGQYYGYTF. The CDR3 bases are TGCAGCGTTGTCCCAGGGCAGTACTATGGCTACACCTTC.

The chain is built from TRBV19 and TRBJ1-4, with D possibly matching TRBD1 (5 bases). This CDR3 spans 15 amino acids. The V end was cut by 7 bases, the J end by 7 bases, with 19 bases between. Germline-derived CDR1 and CDR2 are LNHDA and SQIVND (reference sequence). CDR3 protein: CASNPPGGLVEKLFF. The CDR3, as DNA: TGTGCCAGTAACCCCCCCGGGGGACTGGTTGAAAAACTGTTTTTT.